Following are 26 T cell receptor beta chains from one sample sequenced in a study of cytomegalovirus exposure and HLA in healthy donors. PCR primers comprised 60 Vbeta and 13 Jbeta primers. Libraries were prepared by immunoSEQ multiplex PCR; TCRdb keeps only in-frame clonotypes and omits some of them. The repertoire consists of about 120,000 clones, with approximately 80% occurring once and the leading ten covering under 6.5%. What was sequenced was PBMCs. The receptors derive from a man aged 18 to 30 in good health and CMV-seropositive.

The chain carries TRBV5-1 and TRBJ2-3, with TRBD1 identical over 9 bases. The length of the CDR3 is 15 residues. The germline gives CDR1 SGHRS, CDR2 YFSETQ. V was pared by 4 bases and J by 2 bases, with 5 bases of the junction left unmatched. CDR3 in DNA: TGCGCCAGCAGCCCGGACAGGGGAGCCACAGATACGCAGTATTTT. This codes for CASSPDRGATDTQYF.

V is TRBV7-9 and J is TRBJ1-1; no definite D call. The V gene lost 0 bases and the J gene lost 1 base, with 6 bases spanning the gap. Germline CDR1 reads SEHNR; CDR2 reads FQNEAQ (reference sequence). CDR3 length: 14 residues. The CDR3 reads CASSLAQPNTEAFF. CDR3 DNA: TGTGCCAGCAGCTTAGCACAGCCGAACACTGAAGCTTTCTTT.

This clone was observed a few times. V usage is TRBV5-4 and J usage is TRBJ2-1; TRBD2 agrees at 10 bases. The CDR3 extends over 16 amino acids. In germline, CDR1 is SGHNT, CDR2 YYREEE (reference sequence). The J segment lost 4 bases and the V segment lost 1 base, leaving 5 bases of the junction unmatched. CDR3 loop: CASSLTSGALYNEQFF. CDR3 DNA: TGTGCCAGCAGCTTGACTAGCGGGGCTTTGTACAATGAGCAGTTCTTC. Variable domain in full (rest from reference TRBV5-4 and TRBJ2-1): ETGVTQSPTHLIKTRGQQVTLRCSSQSGHNTVSWYQQALGQGPQFIFQYYREEENGRGNFPPRFSGLQFPNYSSELNVNALELDDSALYLCASSLTSGALYNEQFFGPGTRLTVL.

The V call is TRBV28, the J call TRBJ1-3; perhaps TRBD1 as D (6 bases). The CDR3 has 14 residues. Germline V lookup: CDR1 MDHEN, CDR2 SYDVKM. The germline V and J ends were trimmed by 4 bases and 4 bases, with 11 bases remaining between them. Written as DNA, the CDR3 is TGTGCCAGCAGTTCCCAGGGGTACGGAAACACCATATATTTT. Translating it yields CASSSQGYGNTIYF.

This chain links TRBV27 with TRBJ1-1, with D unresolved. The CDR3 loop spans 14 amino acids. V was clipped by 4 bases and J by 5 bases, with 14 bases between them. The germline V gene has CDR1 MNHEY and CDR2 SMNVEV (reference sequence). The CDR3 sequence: CASSSLNRPTEAFF. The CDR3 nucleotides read TGTGCCAGCAGTTCCCTGAACAGACCAACTGAAGCTTTCTTT.

DNA for the CDR3: TGTGCCAGCAGCACACTAGCGGGAGGGGACAATGAGCAGTTCTTC. It translates to CASSTLAGGDNEQFF. The chain recombines TRBV11-3 with TRBJ2-1; 13 nucleotides match TRBD2. The CDR3 is 15 amino acids. Per germline, CDR1 SGHNT and CDR2 YENEEA. The V gene end was trimmed by 5 bases and the J gene end by 5 bases; junction bases not matched to a gene: 3.

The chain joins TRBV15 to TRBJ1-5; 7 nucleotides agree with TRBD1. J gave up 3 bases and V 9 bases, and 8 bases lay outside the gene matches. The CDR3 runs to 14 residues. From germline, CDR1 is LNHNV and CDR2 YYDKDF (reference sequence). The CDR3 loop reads CATETGASNQPQHF. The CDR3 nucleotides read TGTGCCACTGAAACAGGGGCCTCCAATCAGCCCCAGCATTTT.

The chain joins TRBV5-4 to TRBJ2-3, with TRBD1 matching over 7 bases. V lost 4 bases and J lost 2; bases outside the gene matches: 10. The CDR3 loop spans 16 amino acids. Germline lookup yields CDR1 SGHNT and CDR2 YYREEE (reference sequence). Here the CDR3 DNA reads TGTGCCAGCAGCACCGGGACAGAGATTCTCACAGATACGCAGTATTTT. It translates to CASSTGTEILTDTQYF. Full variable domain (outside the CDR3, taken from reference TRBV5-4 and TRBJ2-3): ETGVTQSPTHLIKTRGQQVTLRCSSQSGHNTVSWYQQALGQGPQFIFQYYREEENGRGNFPPRFSGLQFPNYSSELNVNALELDDSALYLCASSTGTEILTDTQYFGPGTRLTVL.

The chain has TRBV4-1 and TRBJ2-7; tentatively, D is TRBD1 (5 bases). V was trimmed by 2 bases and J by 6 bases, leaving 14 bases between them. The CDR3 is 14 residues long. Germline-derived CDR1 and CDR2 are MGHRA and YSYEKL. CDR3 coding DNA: TGCGCCAGCAGCCAAACTACAGGTTACGGCGAGCAGTACTTC. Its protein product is CASSQTTGYGEQYF.

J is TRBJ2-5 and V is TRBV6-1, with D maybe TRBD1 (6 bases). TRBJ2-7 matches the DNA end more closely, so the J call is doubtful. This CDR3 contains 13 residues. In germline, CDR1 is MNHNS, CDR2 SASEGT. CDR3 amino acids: CASCWDTNYEQYF. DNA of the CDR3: TGTGCCAGCTGCTGGGACACCAACTACGAGCAGTACTTC.

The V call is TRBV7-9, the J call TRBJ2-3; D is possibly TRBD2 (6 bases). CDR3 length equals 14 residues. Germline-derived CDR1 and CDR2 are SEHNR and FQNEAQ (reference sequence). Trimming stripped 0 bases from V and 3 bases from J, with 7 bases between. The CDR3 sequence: CASSLAGGTDTQYF. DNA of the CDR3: TGTGCCAGCAGCTTAGCGGGGGGAACAGATACGCAGTATTTT.

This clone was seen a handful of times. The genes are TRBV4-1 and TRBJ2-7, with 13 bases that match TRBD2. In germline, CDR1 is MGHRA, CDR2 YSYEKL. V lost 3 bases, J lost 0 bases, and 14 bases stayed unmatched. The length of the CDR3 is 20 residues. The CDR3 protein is CASSHSFRGTSGVSSYEQYF. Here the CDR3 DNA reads TGCGCCAGCAGCCATAGCTTTAGGGGGACTAGCGGGGTTAGCTCCTACGAGCAGTACTTC.

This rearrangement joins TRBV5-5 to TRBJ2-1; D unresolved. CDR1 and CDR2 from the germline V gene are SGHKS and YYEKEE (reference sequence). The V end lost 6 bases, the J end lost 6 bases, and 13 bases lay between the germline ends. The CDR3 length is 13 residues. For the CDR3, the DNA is TGTGCCAGCATATCGCCTGGCCCCAATGAGCAGTTCTTC. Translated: CASISPGPNEQFF.

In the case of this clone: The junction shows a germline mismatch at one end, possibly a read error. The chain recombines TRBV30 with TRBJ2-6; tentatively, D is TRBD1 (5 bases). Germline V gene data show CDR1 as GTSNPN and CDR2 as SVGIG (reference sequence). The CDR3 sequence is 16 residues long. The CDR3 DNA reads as TGTGCCTGGGTCCGCAGTCCTTCTTCTGGGGCCAACGGCCTGACTTTC. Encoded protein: CAWVRSPSSGANGLTF.

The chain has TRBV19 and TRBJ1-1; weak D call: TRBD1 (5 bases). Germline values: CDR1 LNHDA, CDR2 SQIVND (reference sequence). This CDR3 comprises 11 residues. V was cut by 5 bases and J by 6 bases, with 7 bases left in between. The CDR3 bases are TGTGCCAGTAGTGCAGGGTCTGAAGCTTTCTTT. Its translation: CASSAGSEAFF.

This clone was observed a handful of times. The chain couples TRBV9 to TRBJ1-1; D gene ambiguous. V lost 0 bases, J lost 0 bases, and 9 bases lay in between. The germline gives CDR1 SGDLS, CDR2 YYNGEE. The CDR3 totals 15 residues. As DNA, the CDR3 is TGTGCCAGCAGCGTAGGTCGCGTCATGAACACTGAAGCTTTCTTT. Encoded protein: CASSVGRVMNTEAFF. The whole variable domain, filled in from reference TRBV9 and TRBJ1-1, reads DSGVTQTPKHLITATGQRVTLRCSPRSGDLSVYWYQQSLDQGLQFLIQYYNGEERAKGNILERFSAQQFPDLHSELNLSSLELGDSALYFCASSVGRVMNTEAFFGQGTRLTVV.

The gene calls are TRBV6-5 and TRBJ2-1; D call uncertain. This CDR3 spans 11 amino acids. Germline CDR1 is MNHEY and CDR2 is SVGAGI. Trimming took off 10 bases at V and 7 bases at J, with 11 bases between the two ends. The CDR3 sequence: CATVTINEQFF. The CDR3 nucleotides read TGTGCCACCGTAACAATTAATGAGCAGTTCTTC.

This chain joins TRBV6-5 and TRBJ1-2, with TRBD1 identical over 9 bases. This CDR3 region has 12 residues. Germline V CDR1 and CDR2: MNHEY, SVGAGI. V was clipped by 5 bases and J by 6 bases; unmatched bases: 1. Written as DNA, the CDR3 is TGTGCCAGCAGTGACAGGGGGAATGGCTACACCTTC. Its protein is CASSDRGNGYTF.

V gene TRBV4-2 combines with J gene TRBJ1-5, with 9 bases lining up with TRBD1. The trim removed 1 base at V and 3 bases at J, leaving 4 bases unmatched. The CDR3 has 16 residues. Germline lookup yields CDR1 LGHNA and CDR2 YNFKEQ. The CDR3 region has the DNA TGTGCCAGCAGCCAAGCCGGGACAGGGACCAATCAGCCCCAGCATTTT. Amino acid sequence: CASSQAGTGTNQPQHF.

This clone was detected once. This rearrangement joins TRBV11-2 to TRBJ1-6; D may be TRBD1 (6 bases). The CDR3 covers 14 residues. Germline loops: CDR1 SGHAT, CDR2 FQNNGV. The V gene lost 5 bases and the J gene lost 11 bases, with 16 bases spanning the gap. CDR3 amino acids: CASSRQGSLTPLHF. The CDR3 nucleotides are TGTGCCAGCAGCCGGCAGGGGTCACTGACACCCCTCCACTTT.

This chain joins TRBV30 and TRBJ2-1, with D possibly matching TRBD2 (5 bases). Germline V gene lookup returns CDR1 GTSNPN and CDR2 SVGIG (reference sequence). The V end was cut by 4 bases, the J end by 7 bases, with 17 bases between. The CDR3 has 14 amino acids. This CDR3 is CAWMIGLNGNEQFF. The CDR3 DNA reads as TGTGCCTGGATGATAGGACTGAATGGGAATGAGCAGTTCTTC.

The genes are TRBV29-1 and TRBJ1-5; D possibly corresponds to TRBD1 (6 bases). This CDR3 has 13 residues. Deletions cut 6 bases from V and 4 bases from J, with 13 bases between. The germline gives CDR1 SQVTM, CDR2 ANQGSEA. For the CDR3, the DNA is TGCAGCGTAACACAGGGCGGGAATCAGCCCCAGCATTTT. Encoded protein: CSVTQGGNQPQHF.

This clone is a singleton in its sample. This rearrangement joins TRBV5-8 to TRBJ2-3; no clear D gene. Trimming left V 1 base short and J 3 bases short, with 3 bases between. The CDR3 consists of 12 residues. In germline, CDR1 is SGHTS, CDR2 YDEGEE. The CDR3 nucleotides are TGTGCCAGCAGCTTGATAACAGATACGCAGTATTTT. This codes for CASSLITDTQYF.

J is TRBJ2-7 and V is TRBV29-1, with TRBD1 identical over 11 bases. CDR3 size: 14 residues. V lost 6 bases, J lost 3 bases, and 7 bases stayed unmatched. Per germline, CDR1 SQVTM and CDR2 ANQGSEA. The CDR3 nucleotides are TGCAGCGTCTATGGACAGGGGGCTTTCTACGAGCAGTACTTC. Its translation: CSVYGQGAFYEQYF.

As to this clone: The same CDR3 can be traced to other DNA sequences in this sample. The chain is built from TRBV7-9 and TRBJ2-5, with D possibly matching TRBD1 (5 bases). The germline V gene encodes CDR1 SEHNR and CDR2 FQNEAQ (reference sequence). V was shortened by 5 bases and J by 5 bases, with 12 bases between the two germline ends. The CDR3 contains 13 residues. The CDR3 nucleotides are TGTGCCAGCAGCCTTACAGGTGGGGAGACCCAGTACTTC. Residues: CASSLTGGETQYF.

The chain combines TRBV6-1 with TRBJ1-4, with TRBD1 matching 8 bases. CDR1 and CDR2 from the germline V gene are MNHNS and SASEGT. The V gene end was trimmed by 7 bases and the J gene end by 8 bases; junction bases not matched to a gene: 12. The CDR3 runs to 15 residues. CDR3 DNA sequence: TGTGCCAGCAACTCCTTAGGACAGGGACGCGAAAAACTGTTTTTT. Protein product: CASNSLGQGREKLFF.